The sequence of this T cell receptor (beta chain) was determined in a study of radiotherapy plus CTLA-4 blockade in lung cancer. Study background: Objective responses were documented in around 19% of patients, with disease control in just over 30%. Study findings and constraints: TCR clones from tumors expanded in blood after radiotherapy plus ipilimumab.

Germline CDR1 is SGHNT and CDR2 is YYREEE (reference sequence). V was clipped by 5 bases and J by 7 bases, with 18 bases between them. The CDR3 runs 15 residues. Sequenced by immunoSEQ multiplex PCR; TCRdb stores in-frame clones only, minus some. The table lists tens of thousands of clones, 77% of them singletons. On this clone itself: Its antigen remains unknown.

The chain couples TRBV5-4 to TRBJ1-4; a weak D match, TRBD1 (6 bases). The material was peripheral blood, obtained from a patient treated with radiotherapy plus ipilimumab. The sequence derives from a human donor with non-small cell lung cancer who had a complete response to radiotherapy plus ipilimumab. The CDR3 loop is CASSRDQGNGEKLFF. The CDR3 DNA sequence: TGTGCCAGCAGTCGTGACCAGGGGAACGGTGAAAAACTGTTTTTT.